A few counts support the clone carrying this T cell receptor (beta chain). Antigen: not known. The data are from a study of T cells in Graves' hyperthyroidism and ophthalmopathy. General study findings and limits: Most thyroid clonotypes expanded above 0.001 were also detected in blood.

TCR beta CDR3 regions were amplified from RNA. During a first-round RT-PCR of the TCR CDR3, the HTBI primer set was used. TCRdb itself ran the multiplex PCR reads through MiXCR, one entry per CDR3 protein. The table has approximately 740,000 distinct CDR3 sequences, approximately 15% seen once; the top ten hold roughly 10%. Germline loops: CDR1 GTSNPN, CDR2 SVGIG (reference sequence). The CDR3 sequence is 14 residues long. V gave up 0 bases and J gave up 1 base, with 9 bases separating them. The rearrangement joins TRBV30 to TRBJ2-5, with a weak D call TRBD2 (5 bases). This receptor was obtained from a woman under 30 with Graves' hyperthyroidism. Material for sequencing was blood. The CDR3, as DNA: TGTGCCTGGAGTGTACAAAGCGGCCAAGAGACCCAGTACTTC. Translated: CAWSVQSGQETQYF.